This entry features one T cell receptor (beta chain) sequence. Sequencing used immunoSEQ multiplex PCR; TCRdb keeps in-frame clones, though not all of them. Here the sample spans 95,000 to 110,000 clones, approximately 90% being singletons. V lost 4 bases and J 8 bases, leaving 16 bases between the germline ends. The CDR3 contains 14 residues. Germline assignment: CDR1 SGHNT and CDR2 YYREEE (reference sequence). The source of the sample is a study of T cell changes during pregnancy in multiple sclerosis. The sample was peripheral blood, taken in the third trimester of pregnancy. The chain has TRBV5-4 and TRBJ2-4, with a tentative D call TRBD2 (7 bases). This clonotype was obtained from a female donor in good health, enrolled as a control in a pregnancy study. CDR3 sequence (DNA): TGTGCCAGCAGCGGGGGAGGGGGTCGGGACATTCAGTACTTC. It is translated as CASSGGGGRDIQYF.